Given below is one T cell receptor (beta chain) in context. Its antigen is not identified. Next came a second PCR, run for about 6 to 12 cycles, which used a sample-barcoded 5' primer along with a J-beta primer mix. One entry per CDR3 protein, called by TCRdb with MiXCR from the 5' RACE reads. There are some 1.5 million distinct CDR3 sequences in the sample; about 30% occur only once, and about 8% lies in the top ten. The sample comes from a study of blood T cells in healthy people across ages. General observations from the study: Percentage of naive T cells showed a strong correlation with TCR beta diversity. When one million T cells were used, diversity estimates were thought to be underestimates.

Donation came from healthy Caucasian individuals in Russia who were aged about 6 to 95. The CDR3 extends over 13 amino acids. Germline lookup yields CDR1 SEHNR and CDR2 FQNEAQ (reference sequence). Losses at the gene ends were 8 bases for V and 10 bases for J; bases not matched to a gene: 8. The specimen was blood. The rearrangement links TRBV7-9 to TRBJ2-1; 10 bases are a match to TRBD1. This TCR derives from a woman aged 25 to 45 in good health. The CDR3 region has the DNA TGTGCCAGCGGGACAGGGGATTCCTACGAGCAGTTCTTC. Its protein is CASGTGDSYEQFF.